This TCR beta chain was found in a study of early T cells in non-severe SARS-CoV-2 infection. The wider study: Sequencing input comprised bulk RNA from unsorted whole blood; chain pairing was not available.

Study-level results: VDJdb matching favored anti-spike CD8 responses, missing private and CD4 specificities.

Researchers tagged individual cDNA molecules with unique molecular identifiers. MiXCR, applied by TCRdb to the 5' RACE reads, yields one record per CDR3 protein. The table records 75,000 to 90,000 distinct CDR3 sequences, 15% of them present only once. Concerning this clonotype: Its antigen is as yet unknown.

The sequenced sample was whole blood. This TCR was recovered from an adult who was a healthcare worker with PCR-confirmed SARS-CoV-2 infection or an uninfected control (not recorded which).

CDR3 in amino acids: CASSFDNKNIQYF. The CDR3 DNA is TGTGCCAGCAGTTTCGACAATAAAAACATTCAGTACTTC. The chain combines TRBV28 with TRBJ2-4; D unresolved. Germline CDR1 MDHEN, CDR2 SYDVKM. Trimming stripped 3 bases from V and 4 bases from J, with 7 bases between. This CDR3 comprises 13 residues.